The text below deals with one T cell receptor (beta chain). The sample contains more than one DNA sequence encoding this CDR3. These data belong to a study of blood T cell repertoires in COVID-19. Study-wide background: Nucleic acid was either cDNA or gDNA, and it came from T cells, B-cell-depleted T cells, or PBMCs.

Source study methods: By means of reference gene primer amplification, nucleated cell counts were estimated. The assay was immunoSEQ multiplex PCR, and TCRdb's table has in-frame clones only and misses some. V and J calls and clone size come straight from that table; D and trimming were deduced from the DNA. Of 250,000 or so clones in the sample, approximately 88% are singletons; the top ten hold 0.94%. Sequences were obtained from peripheral blood. The receptor was isolated from a woman aged 40-49 years who had recovered from COVID-19.

CDR3 DNA sequence: TGTGCCAGCAGTCCGTCAGGGGGAAACACCATATATTTT. Its translation: CASSPSGGNTIYF. J is TRBJ1-3 and V is TRBV27, with D possibly matching TRBD1 (5 bases). The CDR3 runs 13 residues. Germline values: CDR1 MNHEY, CDR2 SMNVEV (reference sequence). Trimming left V 5 bases short and J 4 bases short, with 9 bases between.